A selection of T cell receptor beta chains follows, all from one sample in a study of T cells in Graves' hyperthyroidism and ophthalmopathy. Each CDR3 protein is one row after TCRdb ran MiXCR on the multiplex PCR reads. The table shows roughly 720,000 distinct CDR3 sequences, with approximately 15% occurring only once. The sample taken for sequencing was blood. These TCRs come from a man between 45 and 60 years old with Graves' hyperthyroidism. Each CDR3 is given with its conserved first and last residue. D genes are given only for firm matches. The listing skips clone size in some rows; elsewhere it reads once, few, many or a size class.

cdr3_nt: TGCGCCAGCAGCATCAGGACAGGGGGGTTTATGAATGAGCAGTTCTTC
cdr3_aa: CASSIRTGGFMNEQFF
j_call: TRBJ2-1
cdr3_length: 16
v_call: TRBV5-1
d_call: TRBD1
clone_size: many

cdr3_nt: TGTGCCACCAGCAGGGGAAGGACCCCCGATGGCTACACCTTC
cdr3_aa: CATSRGRTPDGYTF
j_call: TRBJ1-2
cdr3_length: 14
v_call: TRBV15
d_call: .
clone_size: many

cdr3_nt: TGTGCCAGCTCACCACAGGGGAGGAGTGGCTACACCTTC
cdr3_aa: CASSPQGRSGYTF
j_call: TRBJ1-2
cdr3_length: 13
v_call: TRBV18
d_call: .
clone_size: .

cdr3_nt: TGTGCCAGCAGTTACTCGAGAGGGGGGAGCTCCTACGAGCAGTACTTC
cdr3_aa: CASSYSRGGSSYEQYF
j_call: TRBJ2-7
cdr3_length: 16
v_call: TRBV6-5
d_call: .
clone_size: many

cdr3_nt: TGCGCCAGCAGCCTTCAGGGAAGTGAAAACATTCAGTACTTC
cdr3_aa: CASSLQGSENIQYF
j_call: TRBJ2-4
cdr3_length: 14
v_call: TRBV5-1
d_call: .
clone_size: .

cdr3_nt: TGCGCCAGCAGCCAAGTTGGGGTGGGAGCGGGGTCCTACAATGAGCAGTTCTTC
cdr3_aa: CASSQVGVGAGSYNEQFF
j_call: TRBJ2-1
cdr3_length: 18
v_call: TRBV4-1
d_call: TRBD2
clone_size: once

cdr3_nt: TGTGCCAGCAGCGCCCCGGGATGGGGGACGCAGTATTTT
cdr3_aa: CASSAPGWGTQYF
j_call: TRBJ2-3
cdr3_length: 13
v_call: TRBV9
d_call: .
clone_size: few

cdr3_nt: TGTGCCAGCAGTCCCGGCGCCGGGACAGGCATGAATAATGAGCAGTTCTTC
cdr3_aa: CASSPGAGTGMNNEQFF
j_call: TRBJ2-1
cdr3_length: 17
v_call: TRBV27
d_call: TRBD1
clone_size: .

cdr3_nt: TGTGCCAGCAGCTACGGGTTGGCCACAGATACGCAATATTTT
cdr3_aa: CASSYGLATDTQYF
j_call: TRBJ2-3
cdr3_length: 14
v_call: TRBV7-9
d_call: .
clone_size: .

cdr3_nt: TGTGCCATCAGTAGCGGGAGTGGCAATGAGCAGTTCTTC
cdr3_aa: CAISSGSGNEQFF
j_call: TRBJ2-1
cdr3_length: 13
v_call: TRBV10-3
d_call: TRBD2
clone_size: many

cdr3_nt: TGTGCCAGCAGTTTAGCTCAGTTAGAGACCCAGTACTTC
cdr3_aa: CASSLAQLETQYF
j_call: TRBJ2-5
cdr3_length: 13
v_call: TRBV28
d_call: .
clone_size: many

cdr3_nt: TGTGCCAGCAGCTTAGGGATCTCAACTAACTATGGCTACACCTTC
cdr3_aa: CASSLGISTNYGYTF
j_call: TRBJ1-2
cdr3_length: 15
v_call: TRBV7-2
d_call: .
clone_size: .

cdr3_nt: TGCGCCAGCAGCCAAACCAGGACTAGCGGGAGTCTTTATACGCAGTATTTT
cdr3_aa: CASSQTRTSGSLYTQYF
j_call: TRBJ2-3
cdr3_length: 17
v_call: TRBV4-1
d_call: TRBD2
clone_size: .

cdr3_nt: TGTGCCAGCAGGTCAGCGGGAGGCTCCGTCACAGATACGCAGTATTTT
cdr3_aa: CASRSAGGSVTDTQYF
j_call: TRBJ2-3
cdr3_length: 16
v_call: TRBV28
d_call: TRBD2
clone_size: many

cdr3_nt: TGTGCCAGCAGTTCCCGACGGGTCTTT
cdr3_aa: CASSSRRVF
j_call: TRBJ1-1
cdr3_length: 9
v_call: TRBV28
d_call: .
clone_size: .

cdr3_nt: TGTGCCAGCAGCGTAGGTGGACAGCCGACCCAAGAGACCCAGTACTTC
cdr3_aa: CASSVGGQPTQETQYF
j_call: TRBJ2-5
cdr3_length: 16
v_call: TRBV9
d_call: .
clone_size: few

cdr3_nt: TGCAGTGCTAGAGGACTAGCGGACACCTACGAGCAGTACTTC
cdr3_aa: CSARGLADTYEQYF
j_call: TRBJ2-7
cdr3_length: 14
v_call: TRBV20-1
d_call: TRBD2
clone_size: .

cdr3_nt: TGCAGTGCTTGGCCCAGGGACAGGGAGTATTCACCCCTCCGCTTT
cdr3_aa: CSAWPRDREYSPLRF
j_call: TRBJ1-6
cdr3_length: 15
v_call: TRBV20-1
d_call: TRBD1
clone_size: many

cdr3_nt: TGTGCCAGCAGCTTAATGGGCAGGGGTAATTCACCCCTCCACTTT
cdr3_aa: CASSLMGRGNSPLHF
j_call: TRBJ1-6
cdr3_length: 15
v_call: TRBV7-3
d_call: .
clone_size: once

cdr3_nt: TGCGCCAGCAGCTTGCTCCCGCAGACTAACAATGAGCAGTTCTTC
cdr3_aa: CASSLLPQTNNEQFF
j_call: TRBJ2-1
cdr3_length: 15
v_call: TRBV5-1
d_call: .
clone_size: .